This T cell receptor (beta chain) was retrieved from a study of T cell responses to AZD1222 COVID-19 vaccine. Study-wide results and caveats: Possibly, clonal diversity was underestimated; donors were largely white British and included more females. Seropositivity was recorded at baseline in only a handful of AZD1222 recipients.

Turning to this clone: Its target is not known.

Sequencing used immunoSEQ multiplex PCR; TCRdb keeps in-frame clones, though not all of them. In the table there are some 96,000 clones, 85% to 90% of which are singletons. Investigators merged groups given second doses at roughly 4 or roughly 12 weeks. Trimming at V came to 6 bases and at J to 1 base, leaving 14 bases not matched to a gene. The CDR3 has 17 amino acids. CDR1 and CDR2 (germline): SGHAT, FQNNGV. This chain uses TRBV11-2 with TRBJ1-2, with 7 bases aligning to TRBD1. The clonotype originates from an adult who received the AZD1222 COVID-19 vaccine. Here the sequenced sample was peripheral blood, taken 28 days after the second AZD1222 dose. CDR3 amino acids: CASRPGFKGGGNYGYTF. CDR3 nucleotides: TGTGCCAGCAGGCCTGGATTCAAAGGGGGCGGTAACTATGGCTACACCTTC.